This entry lists 25 T cell receptor beta chains sequenced from one sample in a study of cytomegalovirus exposure and HLA in healthy donors (dated by TCRdb to 2015 to 2018). The library was generated by the immunoSEQ multiplex PCR assay. For the multiplex PCR, a mixture combining 60 forward primers for TCR Vbeta segments and 13 reverse primers for TCR Jbeta segments was used. TCRdb obtained this table from immuneACCESS and retained in-frame rearrangements with V and J assigned. These tables miss some clones; where compared with another copy, unresolved V genes account for less than half of the shortfall, and the remainder is unexplained. In all, the sample holds 95,000 to 150,000 clones, and 10% to 13% of those were seen once. The top ten hold 4.5% to 5% of the sample. The sample consisted of PBMCs. The receptors come from a young woman in good health and CMV-seropositive.

J is TRBJ2-7 and V is TRBV5-1; 7 positions match TRBD1. Losses at the gene ends were 2 bases for V and 9 bases for J; bases not matched to a gene: 8. In germline, CDR1 is SGHRS, CDR2 YFSETQ. The CDR3 has 13 residues. The CDR3 bases are TGCGCCAGCAGCTTTGGGACAGCTGTCGGGCAGTACTTC. It translates to CASSFGTAVGQYF. Supplemented by reference TRBV5-1 and TRBJ2-7, the full variable domain reads KAGVTQTPRYLIKTRGQQVTLSCSPISGHRSVSWYQQTPGQGLQFLFEYFSETQRNKGNFPGRFSGRQFSNSRSEMNVSTLELGDSALYLCASSFGTAVGQYFGPGTRLTVT.

The gene calls are TRBV18 and TRBJ2-1; TRBD2 might be the D (5 bases). Germline lookup yields CDR1 KGHSH and CDR2 LQKENI. The CDR3 loop spans 16 amino acids. Between the trimmed V and J ends, which lost 1 base and 1 base, there was a span of 11 bases. CDR3 in DNA: TGTGCCAGCTCACCACTGTCGGGGTCGTCCTACAATGAGCAGTTCTTC. It specifies CASSPLSGSSYNEQFF.

This clone turned up a few times. The V gene is TRBV10-3, the J gene TRBJ1-4; 7 nucleotides line up with TRBD1. J lost 8 bases, V lost 2 bases, and 11 bases had no gene match. CDR1 is ENHRY, CDR2 SYGVKD, per germline. This CDR3 comprises 16 residues. The CDR3 DNA reads TGTGCCATCAGTGAGACCCGACAGGGAAAAGGGGAAAAACTGTTTTTT. It translates to CAISETRQGKGEKLFF.

This clone was seen a few times. V is TRBV7-6 and J is TRBJ2-7; D is unresolved. Looked up from germline, CDR1 is SGHVS and CDR2 is FNYEAQ. The ends were cut back, 1 base at V and 6 bases at J, with 13 bases in the middle. The CDR3 has 14 residues. This CDR3 reads CASSLDLELSEQYF. As DNA, the CDR3 is TGTGCCAGCAGCTTAGATTTAGAACTGAGCGAGCAGTACTTC.

The chain joins TRBV30 to TRBJ2-1; 10 nucleotides agree with TRBD2. V lost 4 bases to trimming and J lost 12 bases; unmatched junction nucleotides: 3. The CDR3 has 11 residues. The germline CDR1 and CDR2 sequences are GTSNPN and SVGIG (reference sequence). This CDR3 is CAWTSGSGQFF. CDR3 sequence (DNA): TGTGCCTGGACTAGCGGGAGCGGGCAGTTCTTC.

This clone appeared a few times. V usage is TRBV6-1 and J usage is TRBJ2-2, with 11 bases aligning to TRBD1. The CDR3 loop spans 18 amino acids. CDR1 is MNHNS and CDR2 is SASEGT in the germline V gene. Germline trimming cut 3 bases from V and 0 bases from J; bases unmatched to any gene: 6. CDR3 sequence: CASSDRDRGSANTGELFF. The DNA for the CDR3 is TGTGCCAGCAGTGATCGGGACAGGGGGTCGGCGAACACCGGGGAGCTGTTTTTT.

The V call is TRBV4-1, the J call TRBJ2-2; TRBD2 is a possible D gene (5 bases). V lost 3 bases to trimming and J lost 2 bases, with 10 bases between them. The CDR3 has 15 residues. Germline V gene sequence: CDR1 MGHRA, CDR2 YSYEKL. The CDR3 sequence: CASSHLDSNTGELFF. As DNA, the CDR3 is TGCGCCAGCAGCCACTTGGACTCTAACACCGGGGAGCTGTTTTTT.

This chain connects TRBV9 to TRBJ2-1, with 9 positions matching TRBD2. Looked up from germline, CDR1 is SGDLS and CDR2 is YYNGEE. CDR3 length: 14 amino acids. Trimming removed 2 bases from V and 8 bases from J; junction bases left unmatched: 5. CDR3 nucleotides: TGTGCCAGCAGCGTCATAGCGGGAGCGGATGAGCAGTTCTTC. Translation gives CASSVIAGADEQFF. Full variable domain (remainder filled in from reference TRBV9 and TRBJ2-1): DSGVTQTPKHLITATGQRVTLRCSPRSGDLSVYWYQQSLDQGLQFLIQYYNGEERAKGNILERFSAQQFPDLHSELNLSSLELGDSALYFCASSVIAGADEQFFGPGTRLTVL.

The chain uses TRBV6-1 and TRBJ1-2, with a weak D call TRBD1 (6 bases). The germline V gene has CDR1 MNHNS and CDR2 SASEGT. Trimming removed 7 bases from V and 2 bases from J, with 17 bases in between. The CDR3 is 15 amino acids. This chain's CDR3 is CASKRTEERNYGYTF. In nucleotides, the CDR3 is TGTGCCAGCAAACGGACAGAGGAACGGAACTATGGCTACACCTTC.

This clone was detected many times. This chain joins TRBV30 and TRBJ1-5; D gene ambiguous. In germline, CDR1 is GTSNPN, CDR2 SVGIG (reference sequence). V shed 3 bases and J shed 2 bases, with 11 bases lying between them. The CDR3 covers 14 residues. CDR3 DNA: TGTGCCTGGAGCCGATTCCGGGGCAATCAGCCCCAGCATTTT. Its protein is CAWSRFRGNQPQHF.

The sample holds a few counts of this clone. The chain couples TRBV11-3 to TRBJ2-7, with unresolved D. Trimming shortened V by 0 bases and J by 3 bases, and 6 bases separated the two germline ends. Looked up from germline, CDR1 is SGHNT and CDR2 is YENEEA. The CDR3 is 13 residues long. CDR3 in amino acids: CASSLDRFYEQYF. CDR3 bases: TGTGCCAGCAGCTTAGATCGTTTCTACGAGCAGTACTTC.

The table lists this clone with a few counts. The chain joins TRBV29-1 to TRBJ1-2, with D possibly matching TRBD1 (5 bases). CDR3 length equals 13 residues. The germline gives CDR1 SQVTM, CDR2 ANQGSEA. Trimming shortened V by 5 bases and J by 6 bases, and 16 bases separated the two germline ends. CDR3 residues: CSVFIVGADGYTF. The CDR3 DNA reads TGCAGCGTTTTTATCGTAGGGGCAGATGGCTACACCTTC.

Only a few counts were recorded for this clone. V gene TRBV28 combines with J gene TRBJ2-2; tentative D call: TRBD2 (6 bases). Germline lookup yields CDR1 MDHEN and CDR2 SYDVKM. The CDR3 covers 15 residues. The V and J ends lost 3 bases and 4 bases respectively, with 12 bases between them. In DNA form, the CDR3 reads TGTGCCAGCAGTTTGGGGGGTGGTATCACCGGGGAGCTGTTTTTT. It translates to CASSLGGGITGELFF. Variable domain in full (rest from reference TRBV28 and TRBJ2-2): DVKVTQSSRYLVKRTGEKVFLECVQDMDHENMFWYRQDPGLGLRLIYFSYDVKMKEKGDIPEGYSVSREKKERFSLILESASTNQTSMYLCASSLGGGITGELFFGEGSRLTVL.

This clone has only a few counts. The J gene is TRBJ2-3, the V gene TRBV4-2; 7 bases are a match to TRBD1. J was trimmed by 6 bases and V by 4 bases; bases with no gene match: 13. This CDR3 comprises 16 residues. Germline V lookup: CDR1 LGHNA, CDR2 YNFKEQ. The DNA for the CDR3 is TGTGCCAGCAGCCGGAAAGATAGCCAGGGGGTCGATACGCAGTATTTT. Encoded protein: CASSRKDSQGVDTQYF.

This chain links TRBV19 with TRBJ1-1; TRBD1 is a possible D gene (6 bases). V shed 7 bases and J shed 0 bases, with 12 bases lying between them. Per germline, CDR1 LNHDA and CDR2 SQIVND (reference sequence). The CDR3 is 14 amino acids. Written as DNA, the CDR3 is TGTGCCAGTAAACAGGGCCCTATGAACACTGAAGCTTTCTTT. Its translation is CASKQGPMNTEAFF.

This clone was counted between two and nine times. The chain employs TRBV30 and TRBJ1-2; no firm D call. Between the trimmed V and J ends, which lost 3 bases and 7 bases, there was a span of 9 bases. The CDR3 extends over 11 amino acids. Germline CDR1 GTSNPN, CDR2 SVGIG (reference sequence). The DNA for the CDR3 is TGTGCCTGGAGCGGAGTCCGTGGCTACACCTTC. Translated, it gives CAWSGVRGYTF.

This clone was seen only a few times. V and J are TRBV28 and TRBJ1-1; 8 bases map to TRBD1. The CDR3 runs to 13 residues. Germline V gene sequence: CDR1 MDHEN, CDR2 SYDVKM. V lost 6 bases, J lost 4 bases, and 4 bases stayed unmatched. The CDR3 nucleotides are TGTGCCAGCAGAAAACAGGGGGTCACTGAAGCTTTCTTT. The encoded protein is CASRKQGVTEAFF.

In this sample, this clone turned up a few times. The chain carries TRBV28 and TRBJ2-1; TRBD2 matches at 11 bases. Germline V gene lookup returns CDR1 MDHEN and CDR2 SYDVKM. CDR3 length equals 19 residues. After removal of 5 bases from V and 4 bases from J, the junction contained 16 bases not matched to a gene. CDR3 DNA sequence: TGTGCCAGCAGTCCTCGACTGAGGGAGACTAGCGGGAAGTACAATGAGCAGTTCTTC. It codes for CASSPRLRETSGKYNEQFF. Supplemented by reference TRBV28 and TRBJ2-1, the full variable domain reads DVKVTQSSRYLVKRTGEKVFLECVQDMDHENMFWYRQDPGLGLRLIYFSYDVKMKEKGDIPEGYSVSREKKERFSLILESASTNQTSMYLCASSPRLRETSGKYNEQFFGPGTRLTVL.

The chain combines TRBV11-3 with TRBJ2-1; TRBD2 matches at 8 bases. V trimming: 4 bases; J trimming: 4 bases; junction bases outside the gene matches: 9. Per the germline V gene, CDR1 is SGHNT and CDR2 is YENEEA. The CDR3 consists of 16 residues. The CDR3 bases are TGTGCCAGCAGCTCAGTTCTGGGACTAGGTTACAATGAGCAGTTCTTC. It translates to CASSSVLGLGYNEQFF.

This clone was seen a handful of times. The chain links TRBV6-1 to TRBJ1-5; TRBD1 is a possible D gene (6 bases). In germline, CDR1 is MNHNS, CDR2 SASEGT. V gave up 8 bases and J gave up 0 bases, with 11 bases separating them. The length of the CDR3 is 14 residues. CDR3 protein: CASQTGYSNQPQHF. In nucleotides, the CDR3 is TGTGCCAGCCAGACAGGCTATAGCAATCAGCCCCAGCATTTT.

The chain has TRBV5-6 and TRBJ2-1; 10 bases agree with TRBD1. Germline V lookup: CDR1 SGHDT, CDR2 YYEEEE. The V gene end was trimmed by 0 bases and the J gene end by 7 bases; junction bases not matched to a gene: 10. The CDR3 sequence is 17 residues long. This chain's CDR3 is CASSLAWDRGRVNEQFF. The CDR3 DNA sequence: TGTGCCAGCAGCTTGGCCTGGGACAGGGGAAGGGTAAATGAGCAGTTCTTC.

This clone was detected only a few times. This chain connects TRBV19 to TRBJ1-1; the D gene is possibly TRBD1 (6 bases). Per germline, CDR1 LNHDA and CDR2 SQIVND (reference sequence). This CDR3 region has 14 residues. V gave up 6 bases and J gave up 4 bases, with 15 bases separating them. The CDR3 region is CASRLPGVFTEAFF. In DNA, the CDR3 is TGTGCCAGTAGATTGCCAGGGGTTTTCACTGAAGCTTTCTTT.

This clone showed up just a few times. This chain uses TRBV5-1 with TRBJ2-2; 7 bases map to TRBD2. The V gene's germline CDR1 is SGHRS and CDR2 YFSETQ. CDR3 length equals 14 residues. With V trimmed by 6 bases and J by 4 bases, 6 bases remained unmatched. The CDR3 sequence is CASMAGAVTGELFF. CDR3 nucleotides: TGCGCCAGCATGGCGGGAGCCGTCACCGGGGAGCTGTTTTTT.

The CDR3 here is CASSPGSTTRYEQYF. CDR3 bases: TGTGCCAGCTCACCGGGGTCGACTACCCGGTACGAGCAGTACTTC. V gene TRBV18 combines with J gene TRBJ2-7; tentatively, D is TRBD2 (5 bases). V was shortened by 3 bases and J by 4 bases, with 16 bases between the two germline ends. CDR1 KGHSH and CDR2 LQKENI come from the germline V gene. The CDR3 spans 15 residues.

In this sample, this clone turned up a few times. The rearrangement links TRBV10-3 to TRBJ2-3; the match to TRBD2 covers 7 bases. V was pared by 4 bases and J by 5 bases, with 6 bases of the junction left unmatched. CDR1 is ENHRY, CDR2 SYGVKD, per germline. This CDR3 spans 14 amino acids. DNA for the CDR3: TGTGCCATCAGTGGGGCGGGAGAGGGAGATACGCAGTATTTT. This gives the protein CAISGAGEGDTQYF.